This T cell receptor beta chain came from a study of blood T cell repertoires in COVID-19. Study-wide context: Acute and convalescent COVID-19 specimens originated in the United States, Italy and Spain. Nucleic acid was either cDNA or gDNA, and it came from T cells, B-cell-depleted T cells, or PBMCs.

Authors' processing steps: Estimated nucleated cell counts came from reference gene primer amplification. Some clones are missing from TCRdb's copy, which holds only in-frame ones; the method was immunoSEQ multiplex PCR. Clone size and the V and J calls come from that table; the DNA yielded D and trimming. The data hold roughly 130,000 clones, with approximately 88% observed a single time. This clonotype was sampled from a man aged 55-75 years with active or convalescent COVID-19. Material for sequencing was peripheral blood.

CDR3 region: CASSEPGQGLADTQYF. As DNA, the CDR3 is TGTGCCAGCAGCGAACCGGGACAGGGGTTAGCAGATACGCAGTATTTT. The chain links TRBV5-6 to TRBJ2-3; 10 nucleotides align to TRBD1. The CDR3 spans 16 residues. The ends lost 4 bases at V and 4 bases at J; junction bases unmatched: 9. From germline, CDR1 is SGHDT and CDR2 YYEEEE.